The present T cell receptor (beta chain) was sequenced within a study of T-cell memory formation after mild COVID-19. General study results and limits: Pre-infection memory carried some responding clones, suggesting that cross-reactive memory joined.

This clonotype was counted a few times. What it recognizes is unknown. TCRdb re-called the 5' RACE reads with MiXCR, one entry per CDR3 protein. The sample holds about 50,000 distinct CDR3 sequences, 9.3% seen once. This clonotype originated in an adult woman who had mild COVID-19 (a few samples of this study predate the infection). Cell type and time point are not known. Material for sequencing was PBMCs or a T cell subset sorted from them (not recorded which).

In nucleotides, the CDR3 is TGTGCCACCAGCAAACTAGCGGGGGCCTACGAGCAGTACTTC. Amino acids: CATSKLAGAYEQYF. The chain employs TRBV15 and TRBJ2-7; TRBD2 aligns across 11 bases. The CDR3 has 14 residues. Trimming cost V 4 bases and J 2 bases; bases outside gene matches: 1. Germline V gene sequence: CDR1 LNHNV, CDR2 YYDKDF (reference sequence).